This TCR beta chain was sequenced for a study of early T cells in non-severe SARS-CoV-2 infection. Background on the study: Whole-blood bulk RNA, unsorted, was sequenced, and chains were unpaired. Overall study results and limits: Clonotype matching in VDJdb favored anti-spike CD8 responses and did not capture private and CD4 specificities.

Individual cDNA molecules received unique molecular identifiers. TCRdb independently ran MiXCR on the 5' RACE reads; one entry per CDR3 protein. Found here are some 45,000 distinct CDR3 sequences, over 3% of them singletons; the top ten hold about 3%. The germline V gene encodes CDR1 SQVTM and CDR2 ANQGSEA. J was trimmed by 5 bases and V by 0 bases; bases with no gene match: 16. The CDR3 totals 18 residues. In this sample, this clonotype turned up many times. Its target is not known. The clonotype originates from an adult who was a healthcare worker with PCR-confirmed SARS-CoV-2 infection or an uninfected control (not recorded which). The sample taken for sequencing was whole blood. The chain carries TRBV29-1 and TRBJ2-1; TRBD1 agrees at 7 bases. As DNA, the CDR3 is TGCAGCGTTGAAGATGTACGTGTTGGCAGGGGGTCGCACAATGAGCAGTTCTTC. This codes for CSVEDVRVGRGSHNEQFF.